This record covers a single TCR beta chain. Using immunoSEQ multiplex PCR, the repertoire was profiled, and TCRdb retains in-frame clones only, with some absent. The repertoire includes some 150,000 clones, 95% to 96% of them detected once, and over 0.9% sits in the top ten. The entry originates in a study of control samples from healthy donors and cancer patients. Germline V CDR1 and CDR2: MDHEN, SYDVKM. V gave up 3 bases and J gave up 7 bases, with 22 bases separating them. The CDR3 spans 17 residues. V and J are TRBV28 and TRBJ1-5; D is unresolved. The sample taken for sequencing was blood. This clonotype was sampled from a woman aged 25-40 years in good health. The chain's CDR3 is CASSFSRTRSIGQPQHF. The CDR3 DNA reads as TGTGCCAGCAGTTTTTCCAGGACGCGGAGTATCGGACAGCCCCAGCATTTT.